This record covers a single TCR beta chain. Antigen unknown. This entry comes from a study of cytomegalovirus exposure and HLA in healthy donors. About the study: The study's early data release held about 80 million unique TCRs from HLA-typed donors. General study findings and limits: Earlier analysis yielded a pattern in which most TCR beta V segments were productive about 90% or about 30% of the time. Cytomegalovirus-associated TCR beta chains were listed, numbering some 150.

Trimming took off 6 bases at V and 0 bases at J, with 12 bases between the two ends. The CDR3 is 14 residues long. Germline CDR1 reads MDHEN; CDR2 reads SYDVKM. PCR amplification relied on 60 Vbeta primers (plus 13 Jbeta primers). Assay used: immunoSEQ multiplex PCR; TCRdb lists only in-frame clones, some missing. The repertoire has 160,000 or so clones, roughly 80% of them found once; the top ten carry 7% to 9%. At sampling all donors were nominally healthy, likely with unrecorded immune exposures. The sequence was obtained from a male donor in good health and CMV-seropositive. Sequencing was done on a sample of PBMCs. The chain carries TRBV28 and TRBJ2-7, with a possible D match to TRBD2 (5 bases). CDR3 nucleotide sequence: TGTGCCAGCAGGACGCCGGGAAGCTCCTACGAGCAGTACTTC. Translated, it gives CASRTPGSSYEQYF.